The 14 T cell receptor beta chains below come from one sample, sequenced in a study of technical replicates of blood from several donors. Generated by immunoSEQ multiplex PCR, the TCRdb table keeps only in-frame clones and is missing some. The data show fewer than 85,000 clones, with under 95% seen just once and approximately 0.4% held by the top ten. The source material was T cells isolated from PBMCs. These receptors came from a human donor in good health.

The chain is built from TRBV2 and TRBJ1-2, with 7 positions matching TRBD1. Trimming removed 6 bases from V and 1 base from J; junction bases left unmatched: 20. This CDR3 is 19 amino acids long. Germline CDR1 SNHLY, CDR2 FYNNEI. CDR3 coding DNA: TGTGCCAGCAGAATCCGCTCTAGGGACAGTAGTCGATTTAACTATGGCTACACCTTC. The encoded protein is CASRIRSRDSSRFNYGYTF. Filled out from reference TRBV2 and TRBJ1-2, the complete variable domain reads EPEVTQTPSHQVTQMGQEVILRCVPISNHLYFYWYRQILGQKVEFLVSFYNNEISEKSEIFDDQFSVERPDGSNFTLKIRSTKLEDSAMYFCASRIRSRDSSRFNYGYTFGSGTRLTVV.

This rearrangement joins TRBV19 to TRBJ1-2, with a possible D match to TRBD1 (6 bases). Per the germline V gene, CDR1 is LNHDA and CDR2 is SQIVND (reference sequence). V lost 3 bases to trimming and J lost 2 bases, with 7 bases between them. The CDR3 runs 13 residues. The CDR3 nucleotides read TGTGCCAGTAGTATGACAGGCAACTATGGCTACACCTTC. Its protein is CASSMTGNYGYTF.

The chain employs TRBV5-1 and TRBJ2-3, with 7 nucleotides matching TRBD1. The CDR3 spans 15 residues. The trim removed 4 bases at V and 1 base at J, leaving 6 bases unmatched. CDR1 is SGHRS, CDR2 YFSETQ, per germline. The CDR3 sequence is CASSLGQFRTDTQYF. The CDR3 region has the DNA TGCGCCAGCAGCCTGGGACAGTTTCGCACAGATACGCAGTATTTT. Combining the CDR3 with reference TRBV5-1 and TRBJ2-3 gives the whole variable domain KAGVTQTPRYLIKTRGQQVTLSCSPISGHRSVSWYQQTPGQGLQFLFEYFSETQRNKGNFPGRFSGRQFSNSRSEMNVSTLELGDSALYLCASSLGQFRTDTQYFGPGTRLTVL.

This chain uses TRBV28 with TRBJ2-3, with 8 bases that match TRBD1. Germline V gives CDR1 MDHEN, CDR2 SYDVKM. V shed 3 bases, J shed 0 bases, and the junction held 5 bases outside the gene matches. The CDR3 spans 16 residues. The CDR3 nucleotides are TGTGCCAGCAGTTTGTATACAGGGGGTAGCACAGATACGCAGTATTTT. Translated, it gives CASSLYTGGSTDTQYF.

In this sample, this clone turned up once. The V gene is TRBV6-5, the J gene TRBJ2-1; 11 nucleotides align to TRBD1. The V gene end was trimmed by 6 bases and the J gene end by 7 bases; junction bases not matched to a gene: 2. The CDR3 consists of 13 residues. The germline gives CDR1 MNHEY, CDR2 SVGAGI. The CDR3 nucleotides are TGTGCCAGCAGCCGGGACAGGGGGAATGAGCAGTTCTTC. It specifies CASSRDRGNEQFF.

The rearrangement joins TRBV25-1 to TRBJ2-7; D is undetermined. V was shortened by 2 bases and J by 3 bases, with 14 bases between the two germline ends. Germline CDR1 and CDR2: MGHDK and SYGVNS. The length of the CDR3 is 15 residues. The CDR3 DNA reads as TGTGCCAGCAGTGAAGTGGGCTCCCCATTCTACGAGCAGTACTTC. The encoded protein is CASSEVGSPFYEQYF.

The V gene is TRBV28, the J gene TRBJ1-4, with TRBD1 matching 8 bases. The CDR3 is 17 residues long. Unmatched junction bases numbered 12, after V lost 4 bases and J lost 5 bases. The V gene's germline CDR1 is MDHEN and CDR2 SYDVKM. The CDR3 nucleotides are TGTGCCAGCAGTTCCTCGAGAACGGACAGGGAAAATGAAAAACTGTTTTTT. It codes for CASSSSRTDRENEKLFF.

This clone appeared a single time. The genes are TRBV4-2 and TRBJ1-2, with unresolved D. CDR1 LGHNA and CDR2 YNFKEQ come from the germline V gene. V was cut by 0 bases and J by 6 bases, with 8 bases left in between. This CDR3 contains 13 residues. The DNA of the CDR3 is TGTGCCAGCAGCCAAGATGGGAGAAATGGCTACACCTTC. This encodes CASSQDGRNGYTF.

V and J are TRBV30 and TRBJ1-5; no reliable D call. CDR1 and CDR2 from the germline V gene are GTSNPN and SVGIG (reference sequence). The CDR3 consists of 13 residues. Trimming removed 6 bases at V and 1 base at J, with 10 bases between. In DNA, the CDR3 is TGTGCCTGCCAGGAAGCAAGCAATCAGCCCCAGCATTTT. Amino acid sequence: CACQEASNQPQHF.

The chain recombines TRBV9 with TRBJ1-1; D is perhaps TRBD1 (6 bases). This CDR3 region has 14 residues. Germline V lookup: CDR1 SGDLS, CDR2 YYNGEE. Trimming took 3 bases from V and 5 from J, leaving 14 bases between them. The CDR3 nucleotides are TGTGCCAGCAGCGAGGGGGACCTATGGACTGAAGCTTTCTTT. This sequence encodes CASSEGDLWTEAFF.

V and J are TRBV7-3 and TRBJ1-1; D unclear. CDR1 and CDR2 (germline): SGHTA, FQGTGA. The V gene lost 5 bases and the J gene lost 4 bases, with 11 bases spanning the gap. This CDR3 region has 13 residues. The CDR3 spells CASSPPSGTEAFF. The CDR3 coding sequence is TGTGCCAGCAGCCCCCCCTCGGGCACTGAAGCTTTCTTT. Based on the CDR3 plus reference TRBV7-3 and TRBJ1-1, the full variable domain is GAGVSQTPSNKVTEKGKYVELRCDPISGHTALYWYRQSLGQGPEFLIYFQGTGAADDSGLPNDRFFAVRPEGSVSTLKIQRTERGDSAVYLCASSPPSGTEAFFGQGTRLTVV.

There are a few counts of this clone. The chain has TRBV5-8 and TRBJ1-1; D is perhaps TRBD1 (6 bases). This CDR3 has 14 amino acids. Germline CDR1 SGHTS, CDR2 YDEGEE. The V end was cut by 0 bases, the J end by 7 bases, with 13 bases between. The CDR3 loop is CASSLVGTQVEAFF. The CDR3 region has the DNA TGTGCCAGCAGCTTGGTAGGGACACAGGTTGAAGCTTTCTTT.

The chain combines TRBV7-9 with TRBJ2-7; D not certain. Trimming took 5 bases from V and 2 from J, leaving 13 bases between them. Germline CDR1 is SEHNR and CDR2 is FQNEAQ (reference sequence). The CDR3 has 14 residues. The CDR3 is CASSPELRAYEQYF. CDR3 coding DNA: TGTGCCAGCAGCCCGGAACTAAGAGCCTACGAGCAGTACTTC.

The chain uses TRBV2 and TRBJ1-2; D ambiguous. Germline CDR1 SNHLY, CDR2 FYNNEI. V dropped 4 bases and J dropped 4 bases, with 13 bases sitting between them. The CDR3 is made up of 14 amino acids. This CDR3 reads CASSVQGGSYGYTF. CDR3 DNA sequence: TGTGCCAGCAGTGTACAAGGAGGAAGCTATGGCTACACCTTC. Supplemented by reference TRBV2 and TRBJ1-2, the full variable domain reads EPEVTQTPSHQVTQMGQEVILRCVPISNHLYFYWYRQILGQKVEFLVSFYNNEISEKSEIFDDQFSVERPDGSNFTLKIRSTKLEDSAMYFCASSVQGGSYGYTFGSGTRLTVV.